These T cell receptor beta chains were read from a single sample in a study of control samples from healthy donors and cancer patients. The table came from immunoSEQ multiplex PCR; TCRdb's copy has only in-frame clones and leaves some out. The sample has about 250,000 clones; roughly 82% are singletons. The sequenced sample consisted of PBMCs. These TCRs come from a woman aged 55 to 70 with lung cancer. The CDR3 runs from the conserved cysteine through the conserved F or W. A D gene is named only where the DNA matches it firmly. Clone size is given for some rows only: seen once, a few or many times, or a class if the clone is expanded.

>-|TRBJ1-2|-|TRBV5-5
TGTGCCAGCAGCTTGTGGACGGCGTATGGCTACACCTTC
CASSLWTAYGYTF
>-|TRBJ1-2|-|TRBV12-3/TRBV12-4
TGTGCCAGCAGTTTTTGGGGCTCTGGCTACACCTTC
CASSFWGSGYTF
>-|TRBJ1-5|-|TRBV4-1
TGCGCCAGCAGCCCAGGGTGGCATCTCCTTCAGAGCAATCAGCCCCAGCATTTT
CASSPGWHLLQSNQPQHF
>-|TRBJ1-2|-|TRBV5-1
TGCGCCAGCAGCTTGGGGCAGGATTATGGCTACACCTTC
CASSLGQDYGYTF
>TRBD1|TRBJ2-1|-|TRBV27
TGTGCCAGCAGTTTAAGGGGGCGGGTGATCTCCTACAATGAGCAGTTCTTC
CASSLRGRVISYNEQFF
>-|TRBJ2-7|-|TRBV12-3/TRBV12-4
TGTGCCAGCAGTTTAGCCCGGGACAAGCAATTC
CASSLARDKQF
>TRBD1|TRBJ2-7|-|TRBV5-4
TGTGCCAGCAGCCAGGGACAGGGCCCCATTAAGTACGAGCAGTACTTC
CASSQGQGPIKYEQYF
>-|TRBJ1-2|-|TRBV5-1
TGCGCCAGCAGCTTGGACGCCACAATCTATGGCTACACCTTC
CASSLDATIYGYTF
>-|TRBJ2-7|once|TRBV21-1
TGTGCCAGCAGCAACTGGGACCGGGACAGGGTGCCGTACGAGCAGTACTTC
CASSNWDRDRVPYEQYF
>-|TRBJ1-4|-|TRBV5-1
TGCGCCAGCAGTCCCAATTCCCATGAAAAACTGTTTTTT
CASSPNSHEKLFF
>TRBD1|TRBJ1-2|-|TRBV5-4
TGTGCCAGCAGCCTTCCAGGGGGCAGGACAGGGGAGAACTATGGCTACACCTTC
CASSLPGGRTGENYGYTF
>-|TRBJ1-1|-|TRBV5-4
TGTGCCAGCAGCTTAAGGGGGGCGCCCACTGAAGCTTTCTTT
CASSLRGAPTEAFF
>-|TRBJ1-6|-|TRBV9
TGTGCCAGCAGCCAAAGGGAACAGCCCTCACCCCTCCACTTT
CASSQREQPSPLHF
>-|TRBJ1-6|-|TRBV5-4
TGTGCCAGCAGCCCGGGAGGGGTCGGTAATTCACCCCTCCACTTT
CASSPGGVGNSPLHF
>TRBD1|TRBJ2-7|-|TRBV6-5
TGTGCCAGCGCGCGGGACAGGGAATACGAGCAGTACTTC
CASARDREYEQYF
>TRBD1|TRBJ1-1|-|TRBV5-4
TGTGCCAGCAGCTTGCACACAGGGGAAAACACTGAAGCTTTCTTT
CASSLHTGENTEAFF
>-|TRBJ1-1|-|TRBV18
TGTGCCAGCTCAAGCCCCCCAGCCCAAGCTTTCTTT
CASSSPPAQAFF
>TRBD1|TRBJ1-2|-|TRBV10-3
TGTGCCATCAGCAAGGGACAGGACTCATACGGCTACACCTTC
CAISKGQDSYGYTF
>-|TRBJ1-2|once|TRBV3-1/TRBV3-2
TGTGCCAGCAGTATATCGGTCGTTAACTATGGCTACACCTTC
CASSISVVNYGYTF
>-|TRBJ1-5|-|TRBV6-5
TGTGCCAGCAGCCCCCCCAACCAGCCCCAGCATTTT
CASSPPNQPQHF
>-|TRBJ2-3|few|TRBV7-3
TGTGCCAGCAGCTCGGAATCCGATACGCAGTATTTT
CASSSESDTQYF
>-|TRBJ1-5|-|TRBV10-2
TGCGCCAGCAGTGATGTTGGGGGCAATCAGCCCCAGCATTTT
CASSDVGGNQPQHF
>-|TRBJ2-7|-|TRBV9
TGTGCCAGCAGCCCCCGCGGAGACGGCGGTTCCTACGAGCAGTACTTC
CASSPRGDGGSYEQYF
>-|TRBJ1-5|-|TRBV11-2
TGTGCCAGCAGTTACGGCAGAAATCAGCCCCAGCATTTT
CASSYGRNQPQHF